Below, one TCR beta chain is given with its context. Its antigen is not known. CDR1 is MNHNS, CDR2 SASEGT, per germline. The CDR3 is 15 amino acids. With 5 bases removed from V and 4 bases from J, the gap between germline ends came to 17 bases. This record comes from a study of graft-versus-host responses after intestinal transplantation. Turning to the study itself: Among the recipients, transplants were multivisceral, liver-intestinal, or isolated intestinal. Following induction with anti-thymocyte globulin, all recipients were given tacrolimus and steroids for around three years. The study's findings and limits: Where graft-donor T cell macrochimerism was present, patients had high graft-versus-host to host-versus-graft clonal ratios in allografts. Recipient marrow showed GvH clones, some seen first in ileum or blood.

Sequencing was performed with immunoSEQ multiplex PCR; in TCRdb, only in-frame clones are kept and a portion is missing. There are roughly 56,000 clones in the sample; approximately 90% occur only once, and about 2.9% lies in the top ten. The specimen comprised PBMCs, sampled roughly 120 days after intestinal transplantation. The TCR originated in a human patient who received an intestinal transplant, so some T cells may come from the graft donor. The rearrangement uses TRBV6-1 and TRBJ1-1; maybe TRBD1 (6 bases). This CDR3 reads CASSSTGFGGTEAFF. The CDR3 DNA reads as TGTGCCAGCAGTTCCACAGGGTTCGGTGGCACTGAAGCTTTCTTT.